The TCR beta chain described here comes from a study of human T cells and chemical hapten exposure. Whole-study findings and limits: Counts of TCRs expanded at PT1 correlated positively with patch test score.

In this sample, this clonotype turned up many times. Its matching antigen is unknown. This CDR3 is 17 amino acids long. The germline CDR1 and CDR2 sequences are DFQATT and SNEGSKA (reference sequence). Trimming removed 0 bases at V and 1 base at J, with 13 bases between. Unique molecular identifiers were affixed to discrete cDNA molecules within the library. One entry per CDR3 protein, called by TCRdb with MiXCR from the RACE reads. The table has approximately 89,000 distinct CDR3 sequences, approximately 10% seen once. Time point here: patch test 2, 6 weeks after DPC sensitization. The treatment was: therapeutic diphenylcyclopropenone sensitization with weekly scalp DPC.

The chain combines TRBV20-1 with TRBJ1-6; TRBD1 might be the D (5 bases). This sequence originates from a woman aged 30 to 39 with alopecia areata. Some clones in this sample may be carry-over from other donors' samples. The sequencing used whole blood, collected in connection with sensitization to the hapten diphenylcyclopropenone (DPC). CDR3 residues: CSARDGSGVSYNSPLHF. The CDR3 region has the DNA TGCAGTGCTAGAGACGGTTCGGGGGTATCCTATAATTCACCCCTCCACTTT.